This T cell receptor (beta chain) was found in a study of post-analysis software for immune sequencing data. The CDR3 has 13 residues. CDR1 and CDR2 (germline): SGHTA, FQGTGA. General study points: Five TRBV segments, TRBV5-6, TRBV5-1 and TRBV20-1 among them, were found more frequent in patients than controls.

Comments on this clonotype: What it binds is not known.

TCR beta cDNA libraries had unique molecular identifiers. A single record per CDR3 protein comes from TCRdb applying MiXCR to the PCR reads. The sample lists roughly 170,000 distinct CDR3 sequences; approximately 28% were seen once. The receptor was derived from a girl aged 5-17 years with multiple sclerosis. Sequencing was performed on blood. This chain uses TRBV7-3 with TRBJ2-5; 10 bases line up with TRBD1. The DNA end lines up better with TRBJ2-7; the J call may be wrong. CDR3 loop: CASSRDRGHEQYF. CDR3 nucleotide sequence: TGTGCCAGCAGCCGGGACAGGGGACACGAGCAGTACTTC.